The 14 T cell receptor beta chains below were found in one sample sequenced in a study of regulatory T cells in long-lasting Graves disease. Documented time point: persistent/refractory GD, antithyroid drugs over 5 years with positive TRAb. PBMC-derived RNA was used for the TCR library. Construction of the TCR beta libraries employed iRepertoire HTBI primers in conjunction with Arm-PCR of CDR3 regions. TCRdb re-called the multiplex PCR reads with MiXCR, one entry per CDR3 protein. In the table there are under 500,000 distinct CDR3 sequences, less than 25% of which are singletons. The sample was peripheral blood mononuclear cells (PBMCs), taken when the disease was refractory, from a patient treated with antithyroid drugs. The receptors stem from a female donor with Graves disease.

This clonotype came up many times. The chain combines TRBV28 with TRBJ2-5; D perhaps matches TRBD2 (5 bases). Trimming stripped 2 bases from V and 1 base from J, with 17 bases between. The CDR3 totals 17 residues. CDR1 and CDR2 from the germline V gene are MDHEN and SYDVKM. The CDR3 loop reads CASSLGPGTGRQETQYF. DNA for the CDR3: TGTGCCAGCAGTTTAGGTCCGGGAACCGGCCGCCAAGAGACCCAGTACTTC.

This clonotype was counted many times. In nucleotides, the CDR3 is TGTGCCAGCAGGCTCCGGGACAGGGGTTCAAACATTCAGTACTTC. Protein product: CASRLRDRGSNIQYF. The genes are TRBV28 and TRBJ2-4; TRBD1 matches at 10 bases. The germline CDR1 and CDR2 sequences are MDHEN and SYDVKM. The length of the CDR3 is 15 residues. The V gene end was trimmed by 6 bases and the J gene end by 6 bases; junction bases not matched to a gene: 8.

As for this clonotype: A much more abundant neighbour one base away suggests this may be a read error. No conserved phenylalanine or tryptophan ends this CDR3, so it is likely a read error. The chain recombines TRBV28 with TRBJ1-2, with 11 positions matching TRBD1. J was trimmed by 7 bases and V by 4 bases; bases with no gene match: 8. Germline values: CDR1 MDHEN, CDR2 SYDVKM. The CDR3 sequence is 15 residues long. The CDR3 loop reads CASSSGTGGIGGYTS. The CDR3 coding sequence is TGTGCCAGCAGTTCAGGGACAGGGGGTATTGGTGGCTACACCTCC.

This clonotype was detected many times. This chain's CDR3 is CASSLGAQYQETQYF. DNA for the CDR3: TGTGCCAGCAGTTTAGGGGCGCAGTACCAAGAGACCCAGTACTTC. This chain links TRBV28 with TRBJ2-5, with a tentative D call TRBD1 (5 bases). This CDR3 comprises 15 residues. Germline V lookup: CDR1 MDHEN, CDR2 SYDVKM. V was cut by 2 bases and J by 0 bases, with 10 bases left in between.

V usage is TRBV28 and J usage is TRBJ1-2; unclear D gene. This CDR3 contains 13 residues. V lost 7 bases and J lost 2, with 11 bases in between. The germline CDR1 and CDR2 sequences are MDHEN and SYDVKM. The CDR3 DNA is TGTGCCAGCAAAGGGCTGTTCAACTATGGCTACACCTTC. It translates to CASKGLFNYGYTF.

This clonotype was picked up a small number of times. The chain employs TRBV18 and TRBJ2-7, with D unclear. The CDR3 has 13 residues. From germline, CDR1 is KGHSH and CDR2 LQKENI. Between the trimmed V and J ends, which lost 0 bases and 3 bases, there was a span of 6 bases. CDR3 amino acids: CASSPPYSYEQYF. The CDR3 bases are TGTGCCAGCTCACCACCGTACAGCTACGAGCAGTACTTC.

The J gene is TRBJ2-6, the V gene TRBV5-1; D is unclear. Germline V CDR1 and CDR2: SGHRS, YFSETQ. V lost 7 bases to trimming and J lost 2 bases, with 10 bases between them. The CDR3 spans 14 residues. The DNA of the CDR3 is TGCGCCAGCCACTACGACCCTGGGGCCAACGTCCTGACTTTC. Its protein product is CASHYDPGANVLTF.

A note on this clonotype: One base away lies a much larger clone, so this may be a sequencing read error. The rearrangement uses TRBV18 and TRBJ2-4, with D unresolved. TRBJ2-5 explains the end of the DNA better; the J call may be wrong. The CDR3 consists of 15 residues. Germline-derived CDR1 and CDR2 are KGHSH and LQKENI. The CDR3 spells CASWGNDLSQETQYF. Written as DNA, the CDR3 is TGTGCCAGCTGGGGTAACGACCTATCTCAAGAGACCCAGTACTTC.

For the CDR3, the DNA is TGTGCCAGAGGAGACTACAATGAGCAGTTCTTC. Amino acid sequence: CARGDYNEQFF. The chain employs TRBV6-1 and TRBJ2-1; the D is unclear. Germline V lookup: CDR1 MNHNS, CDR2 SASEGT. Trimming left V 9 bases short and J 3 bases short, with 6 bases between. CDR3 length: 11 amino acids.

This clonotype was picked up many times. The chain couples TRBV5-1 to TRBJ2-7; 9 bases align to TRBD1. Trimming cost V 1 base and J 5 bases; bases outside gene matches: 7. CDR3 length equals 15 residues. The germline CDR1 and CDR2 sequences are SGHRS and YFSETQ. The CDR3 DNA reads as TGCGCCAGCAGCTTGTGGGACAGGGAAATCCACGAGCAGTACTTC. This sequence encodes CASSLWDREIHEQYF.

The CDR3 spells CASTPEETPGVEQYF. For the CDR3, the DNA is TGTGCCAGCACCCCAGAGGAGACCCCCGGCGTGGAGCAGTACTTC. This chain connects TRBV18 to TRBJ2-7; no firm D call. CDR1 is KGHSH and CDR2 is LQKENI in the germline V gene. The CDR3 runs to 15 residues. Trimming removed 8 bases from V and 7 bases from J, with 24 bases in between.

V gene TRBV10-3 combines with J gene TRBJ2-6, with D perhaps assigned TRBD1 or TRBD2 (5 bases each). With 3 bases removed from V and 0 bases from J, the gap between germline ends came to 24 bases. This CDR3 is 21 amino acids long. Germline CDR1 ENHRY, CDR2 SYGVKD. The CDR3 DNA follows: TGTGCCATCAGTGATAGATACGCAATGGGGGTAAGCGCCTCTGGGGCCAACGTCCTGACTTTC. Translating it yields CAISDRYAMGVSASGANVLTF.

The chain couples TRBV5-1 to TRBJ2-1; TRBD1 agrees at 8 bases. V gave up 4 bases and J gave up 9 bases; unmatched junction bases: 6. The CDR3 runs to 13 residues. Per germline, CDR1 SGHRS and CDR2 YFSETQ. CDR3 loop: CASSHRQGTEQFF. Here the CDR3 DNA reads TGCGCCAGCAGCCACCGACAGGGGACTGAGCAGTTCTTC.

J is TRBJ1-5 and V is TRBV20-1; TRBD1 matches 9 bases. The V gene end was trimmed by 5 bases and the J gene end by 3 bases; junction bases not matched to a gene: 2. Germline CDR1 is DFQATT and CDR2 is SNEGSKA (reference sequence). CDR3 length: 13 amino acids. The CDR3 sequence: CSAGTGYNQPQHF. The CDR3 DNA follows: TGCAGTGCTGGGACAGGGTACAATCAGCCCCAGCATTTT.